This T cell receptor (beta chain) comes out of a study of cytomegalovirus exposure and HLA in healthy donors. This CDR3 region has 16 residues. Germline loops: CDR1 SGDLS, CDR2 YYNGEE. Trimming took 2 bases from V and 0 from J, leaving 12 bases between them. Regarding this clone: Antigen: not known.

Study results and limitations: TCR beta V segments were, for the most part, productive about 90% or about 30% of the time in an earlier analysis.

PCR used 60 Vbeta primers and 13 Jbeta primers. Using immunoSEQ multiplex PCR, the repertoire was profiled, and TCRdb retains in-frame clones only, with some absent. The sample contains hundreds of thousands of clones, about 72% of which appear only once. Sequencing used PBMCs. This TCR was sampled from a male donor in good health and CMV-seronegative. The chain couples TRBV9 to TRBJ1-3; D is undetermined. CDR3 loop: CASSVIDSSSGNTIYF. As DNA, the CDR3 is TGTGCCAGCAGCGTGATCGACTCCAGCTCTGGAAACACCATATATTTT.